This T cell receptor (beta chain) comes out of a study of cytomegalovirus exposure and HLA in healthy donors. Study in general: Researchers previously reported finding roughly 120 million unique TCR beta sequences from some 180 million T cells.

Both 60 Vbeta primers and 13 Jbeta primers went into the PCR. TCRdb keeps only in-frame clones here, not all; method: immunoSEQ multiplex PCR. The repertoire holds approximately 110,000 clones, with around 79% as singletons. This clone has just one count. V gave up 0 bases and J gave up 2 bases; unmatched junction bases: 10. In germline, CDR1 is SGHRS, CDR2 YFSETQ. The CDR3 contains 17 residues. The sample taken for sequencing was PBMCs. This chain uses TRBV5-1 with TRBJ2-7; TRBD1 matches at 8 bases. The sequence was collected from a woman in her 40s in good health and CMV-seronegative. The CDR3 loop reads CASSLDGGTGVPYEQYF. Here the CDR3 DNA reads TGCGCCAGCAGCTTGGATGGAGGGACAGGCGTTCCCTACGAGCAGTACTTC.